The next 30 T cell receptor beta chains were all read from a single sample in a study of T cell repertoires in cytomegalovirus infection. TCRdb ran MiXCR on the reads and lists one entry per CDR3 protein. The sample records 200,000 to 300,000 distinct CDR3 sequences, approximately 6.7% being singletons. Sequences were obtained from PBMCs. All receptors derive from a human donor in good health (CMV status not recorded). Some clones in this sample may be carry-over from other donors' samples.

In this sample, this clonotype turned up many times. This chain links TRBV29-1 with TRBJ1-2; no reliable D call. The germline V gene encodes CDR1 SQVTM and CDR2 ANQGSEA. The CDR3 consists of 13 residues. Trimming removed 4 bases at V and 1 base at J, with 10 bases between. Written as DNA, the CDR3 is TGCAGCGTTGTCTCAGAAATTAACTATGGCTACACCTTC. The encoded protein is CSVVSEINYGYTF.

This clonotype was counted ten times or more. The V and J genes are TRBV5-1 and TRBJ2-7; tentatively, D is TRBD1 (6 bases). The V gene lost 3 bases and the J gene lost 4 bases, with 11 bases spanning the gap. Germline lookup yields CDR1 SGHRS and CDR2 YFSETQ. CDR3 size: 13 residues. CDR3 nucleotides: TGCGCCAGCAGCTGGGGGCAGCCGTACGAGCAGTACTTC. It yields the protein CASSWGQPYEQYF.

This chain links TRBV12-3 or TRBV12-4 with TRBJ2-3, with 8 bases fitting TRBD2. Unmatched junction bases numbered 9, after V lost 5 bases and J lost 2 bases. This CDR3 has 16 residues. The CDR3 sequence: CASSTTHSGVTDTQYF. The CDR3 region has the DNA TGTGCCAGCAGTACAACGCATAGCGGGGTCACAGATACGCAGTATTTT.

This clonotype appeared many times. The chain combines TRBV5-1 with TRBJ1-6; tentative D call: TRBD1 (6 bases). The CDR3 sequence is 14 residues long. The germline CDR1 and CDR2 sequences are SGHRS and YFSETQ. The V end lost 4 bases, the J end lost 6 bases, and 11 bases lay between the germline ends. CDR3: CASSKQGGNSPLHF. The CDR3 DNA reads TGCGCCAGCAGCAAACAGGGAGGTAATTCACCCCTCCACTTT.

In its sample, this clonotype was seen many times. V and J are TRBV20-1 and TRBJ2-2; D is unresolved. Looked up from germline, CDR1 is DFQATT and CDR2 is SNEGSKA (reference sequence). The CDR3 covers 14 residues. Trimming took 6 bases from V and 6 from J, leaving 17 bases between them. CDR3 nucleotide sequence: TGCAGTGCCAGTCCGAGGAGTGCGGCCGGGGAGCTGTTTTTT. Translating it yields CSASPRSAAGELFF.

This clonotype has a count of ten or more. CDR3 sequence (DNA): TGTGCCAGCAGCAAGGGACTGGGAAAGGATACGCAGTATTTT. Translation gives CASSKGLGKDTQYF. The V and J genes are TRBV11-3 and TRBJ2-3; tentatively, D is TRBD2 (6 bases). The CDR3 totals 14 residues. CDR1 is SGHNT and CDR2 is YENEEA in the germline V gene. V shed 5 bases and J shed 6 bases, with 15 bases lying between them.

This clonotype was recorded many times. The chain couples TRBV7-2 to TRBJ2-7; no clear D gene. The ends were cut back, 1 base at V and 3 bases at J, with 10 bases in the middle. The germline V gene encodes CDR1 SGHTA and CDR2 FQGNSA. The CDR3 sequence is 14 residues long. The CDR3 DNA reads TGTGCCAGCAGCTTAGTGCTTGCTGACTACGAGCAGTACTTC. It encodes CASSLVLADYEQYF.

This clonotype appeared many times. The CDR3 sequence: CASSMAGGNTEAFF. The CDR3 DNA reads TGTGCCAGCAGCATGGCGGGAGGGAACACTGAAGCTTTCTTT. The chain has TRBV7-9 and TRBJ1-1; no reliable D call. The CDR3 loop spans 14 amino acids. V gave up 5 bases and J gave up 1 base, with 11 bases separating them. The germline CDR1 and CDR2 sequences are SEHNR and FQNEAQ (reference sequence).

This clonotype occurred many times. V usage is TRBV6-1 and J usage is TRBJ1-2; no reliable D call. The V end was cut by 9 bases, the J end by 4 bases, with 12 bases between. Germline V gene data show CDR1 as MNHNS and CDR2 as SASEGT. This CDR3 is 12 amino acids long. The CDR3 loop is CASSSPIYGYTF. CDR3 sequence (DNA): TGTGCCAGTTCGAGCCCAATCTATGGCTACACCTTC.

This clonotype was counted at least ten times. The chain couples TRBV7-9 to TRBJ2-5, with D possibly matching TRBD1 (5 bases). The CDR3 loop spans 12 amino acids. The germline V and J ends were trimmed by 10 bases and 5 bases, with 14 bases remaining between them. Looked up from germline, CDR1 is SEHNR and CDR2 is FQNEAQ (reference sequence). The chain's CDR3 is CATSAQGETQYF. The CDR3 DNA sequence: TGTGCCACCTCCGCTCAGGGTGAGACCCAGTACTTC.

This clonotype was observed many times. The chain combines TRBV6-2 or TRBV6-3 with TRBJ2-7, with 8 bases aligning to TRBD1. The CDR3 is 15 residues long. CDR1 and CDR2 from the germline V gene are MNHEY and SVGEGT. The V gene end was trimmed by 6 bases and the J gene end by 2 bases; junction bases not matched to a gene: 9. The CDR3 DNA sequence: TGTGCCAGCAGGAACGCCGGGACAGGCCCCTACGAGCAGTACTTC. It is translated as CASRNAGTGPYEQYF.

This clonotype was picked up many times. The chain combines TRBV12-3 or TRBV12-4 with TRBJ2-1, with TRBD1 identical over 7 bases. The CDR3 length is 12 residues. With 5 bases clipped from V and 8 bases from J, the junction kept 3 bases outside the gene matches. This CDR3 is CASSRQGHEQFF. The DNA of the CDR3 is TGTGCCAGCAGTCGACAGGGCCATGAGCAGTTCTTC.

This clonotype was counted at least ten times. This chain connects TRBV19 to TRBJ1-5; 9 bases align to TRBD1. The junction had 13 bases not matched to a gene; V was cut back by 5 bases and J by 2 bases. This CDR3 is built from 18 residues. CDR1 and CDR2 from the germline V gene are LNHDA and SQIVND (reference sequence). The CDR3, as DNA: TGTGCCAGTAGTGCGGGACAGGGACTTTGGAAGCGCAATCAGCCCCAGCATTTT. Residues: CASSAGQGLWKRNQPQHF. Complete variable domain (other parts from reference TRBV19 and TRBJ1-5): DGGITQSPKYLFRKEGQNVTLSCEQNLNHDAMYWYRQDPGQGLRLIYYSQIVNDFQKGDIAEGYSVSREKKESFPLTVTSAQKNPTAFYLCASSAGQGLWKRNQPQHFGDGTRLSIL.

This clonotype was detected many times. The chain recombines TRBV28 with TRBJ2-5, with D perhaps matching TRBD1 or TRBD2 (6 bases each). Germline lookup yields CDR1 MDHEN and CDR2 SYDVKM. CDR3 length: 16 amino acids. With 2 bases removed from V and 2 bases from J, the gap between germline ends came to 15 bases. CDR3 amino acids: CASSLREWGAQETQYF. In nucleotides, the CDR3 is TGTGCCAGCAGTTTAAGGGAATGGGGGGCACAAGAGACCCAGTACTTC.

Comments on this clonotype: With a much larger clone just one base away, this may be a read error. The gene calls are TRBV18 and TRBJ2-3, with D possibly being TRBD2 (5 bases). The germline V gene has CDR1 KGHSH and CDR2 LQKENI. The CDR3 runs 13 residues. V gave up 5 bases and J gave up 10 bases, with 16 bases separating them. DNA of the CDR3: TGTGCCAGCTCATCCGATCGGAGGAACCCGCAGTATTTT. Protein sequence: CASSSDRRNPQYF.

This clonotype was picked up many times. The rearrangement uses TRBV28 and TRBJ2-3, with 8 nucleotides matching TRBD2. Germline CDR1 and CDR2: MDHEN and SYDVKM. This CDR3 region has 16 residues. Unmatched junction bases numbered 10, after V lost 5 bases and J lost 3 bases. In DNA, the CDR3 is TGTGCCAGCAGTCCCCCAGTAGCGGGGACAACAGATACGCAGTATTTT. Protein product: CASSPPVAGTTDTQYF.

This clonotype was observed many times. The rearrangement joins TRBV20-1 to TRBJ2-5; D possibly corresponds to TRBD2 (6 bases). This CDR3 comprises 16 residues. Trimming took off 1 base at V and 4 bases at J, with 19 bases between the two ends. Per the germline V gene, CDR1 is DFQATT and CDR2 is SNEGSKA (reference sequence). The CDR3 DNA is TGCAGTGCTAGAGTCTGGGCTAGCGAGGGTAGAGAGACCCAGTACTTC. Translating it yields CSARVWASEGRETQYF.

This clonotype was found many times. In DNA, the CDR3 is TGTGCCAGCAGCAGACAGGGGGACTATGGCTACACCTTC. This sequence encodes CASSRQGDYGYTF. The gene calls are TRBV7-2 and TRBJ1-2; 9 bases are a match to TRBD1. The CDR3 extends over 13 amino acids. J was trimmed by 3 bases and V by 5 bases; bases with no gene match: 1. Germline V gene lookup returns CDR1 SGHTA and CDR2 FQGNSA.

The sample holds many counts of this clonotype. This chain joins TRBV29-1 and TRBJ2-5; 15 nucleotides agree with TRBD2. Germline V CDR1 and CDR2: SQVTM, ANQGSEA. V lost 6 bases to trimming and J lost 5 bases; unmatched junction nucleotides: 13. This CDR3 region has 17 residues. CDR3: CSVSGLAGGRLGETQYF. DNA of the CDR3: TGCAGCGTCTCGGGACTAGCGGGGGGCCGGTTGGGGGAGACCCAGTACTTC.

This chain uses TRBV2 with TRBJ1-6; D gene unclear. V lost 3 bases, J lost 5 bases, and 11 bases lay in between. This CDR3 is 15 amino acids long. Germline CDR1 reads SNHLY; CDR2 reads FYNNEI. CDR3 sequence reads: CASSDLGPDNSPLHF. The CDR3 nucleotides are TGTGCCAGCAGTGATCTTGGTCCAGATAATTCACCCCTCCACTTT.

This clonotype was observed a handful of times. The chain uses TRBV6-2 or TRBV6-3 and TRBJ2-7, with 10 bases fitting TRBD1. The V gene end was trimmed by 0 bases and the J gene end by 3 bases; junction bases not matched to a gene: 5. This CDR3 comprises 16 residues. Germline CDR1 MNHEY, CDR2 SVGEGT. CDR3: CASSYSGTGAFYEQYF. The CDR3 bases are TGTGCCAGCAGTTACTCAGGGACAGGGGCCTTCTACGAGCAGTACTTC.

This clonotype was recorded at least ten times. This rearrangement joins TRBV7-3 to TRBJ2-7; D is unclear. Trimming stripped 5 bases from V and 5 bases from J, with 13 bases between. The CDR3 runs 13 residues. CDR1 SGHTA and CDR2 FQGTGA come from the germline V gene. CDR3 region: CASSPSDGHEQYF. As DNA, the CDR3 is TGTGCCAGCAGCCCCTCCGACGGCCACGAGCAGTACTTC. Filled out from reference TRBV7-3 and TRBJ2-7, the complete variable domain reads GAGVSQTPSNKVTEKGKYVELRCDPISGHTALYWYRQSLGQGPEFLIYFQGTGAADDSGLPNDRFFAVRPEGSVSTLKIQRTERGDSAVYLCASSPSDGHEQYFGPGTRLTVT.

This clonotype appeared a few times. The rearrangement links TRBV29-1 to TRBJ1-2; 10 bases align to TRBD1. The CDR3 covers 13 residues. J gave up 2 bases and V 7 bases, and 4 bases lay outside the gene matches. CDR1 is SQVTM, CDR2 ANQGSEA, per germline. CDR3 residues: CSAGDRGNYGYTF. The CDR3, as DNA: TGCAGCGCCGGGGACAGGGGAAACTATGGCTACACCTTC. Using reference TRBV29-1 and TRBJ1-2 for the parts outside the CDR3, the full variable domain is SAVISQKPSRDICQRGTSLTIQCQVDSQVTMMFWYRQQPGQSLTLIATANQGSEATYESGFVIDKFPISRPNLTFSTLTVSNMSPEDSSIYLCSAGDRGNYGYTFGSGTRLTVV.

This clonotype was counted ten times or more. The V gene is TRBV5-1, the J gene TRBJ2-3; 11 bases agree with TRBD2. The CDR3 totals 18 residues. Germline V gene sequence: CDR1 SGHRS, CDR2 YFSETQ. With 0 bases clipped from V and 2 bases from J, the junction kept 8 bases outside the gene matches. In DNA, the CDR3 is TGCGCCAGCAGCTTGGAGCCTAGCGGGGGGTCGAACACAGATACGCAGTATTTT. Translation gives CASSLEPSGGSNTDTQYF. Full variable domain (missing parts from reference TRBV5-1 and TRBJ2-3): KAGVTQTPRYLIKTRGQQVTLSCSPISGHRSVSWYQQTPGQGLQFLFEYFSETQRNKGNFPGRFSGRQFSNSRSEMNVSTLELGDSALYLCASSLEPSGGSNTDTQYFGPGTRLTVL.

This clonotype was detected many times. This chain links TRBV7-2 with TRBJ1-1, with 8 bases lining up with TRBD1. The V segment lost 3 bases and the J segment 8 bases; nucleotides outside the gene matches: 8. The V gene's germline CDR1 is SGHTA and CDR2 FQGNSA. The CDR3 has 14 residues. The CDR3 is CASSFTDRGSEAFF. The CDR3, as DNA: TGTGCCAGCAGCTTCACAGACAGGGGATCCGAAGCTTTCTTT.

In this sample, this clonotype turned up many times. V usage is TRBV20-1 and J usage is TRBJ2-4; the match to TRBD2 covers 11 bases. Germline assignment: CDR1 DFQATT and CDR2 SNEGSKA (reference sequence). The CDR3 sequence is 17 residues long. Losses at the gene ends were 3 bases for V and 4 bases for J; bases not matched to a gene: 11. CDR3 nucleotides: TGCAGTGCTAGTGGAACTACTATAGCGGGGGGGAAAAACATTCAGTACTTC. Protein product: CSASGTTIAGGKNIQYF.

This clonotype was counted many times. The genes are TRBV28 and TRBJ1-2; 8 nucleotides match TRBD1. This CDR3 region has 13 residues. The ends lost 5 bases at V and 13 bases at J; junction bases unmatched: 12. The V gene's germline CDR1 is MDHEN and CDR2 SYDVKM. The CDR3 DNA reads as TGTGCCAGCAGTCCCATCATCAGGGGGCTTGGCACCTTC. Encoded protein: CASSPIIRGLGTF.

This clonotype was seen many times. This chain uses TRBV6-1 with TRBJ2-7; TRBD1 matches at 11 bases. Germline CDR1 and CDR2: MNHNS and SASEGT. J was trimmed by 3 bases and V by 8 bases; bases with no gene match: 3. CDR3 size: 13 residues. For the CDR3, the DNA is TGTGCCAGCGGGACAGGGGGGAGCTACGAGCAGTACTTC. This encodes CASGTGGSYEQYF.

This clonotype occurred many times. The chain carries TRBV28 and TRBJ1-4; D ambiguous. The germline CDR1 and CDR2 sequences are MDHEN and SYDVKM. This CDR3 is built from 13 residues. Trimming shortened V by 3 bases and J by 8 bases, and 10 bases separated the two germline ends. The CDR3 nucleotides read TGTGCCAGCAGTTTTTATCGGGCAGAAAAACTGTTTTTT. It specifies CASSFYRAEKLFF.

The chain is built from TRBV29-1 and TRBJ1-1; 9 positions agree with TRBD1. Germline-derived CDR1 and CDR2 are SQVTM and ANQGSEA. The CDR3 is 13 residues long. The CDR3 region is CSTQTGGNTEAFF. The CDR3 DNA follows: TGCAGTACTCAGACAGGGGGAAACACTGAAGCTTTCTTT.